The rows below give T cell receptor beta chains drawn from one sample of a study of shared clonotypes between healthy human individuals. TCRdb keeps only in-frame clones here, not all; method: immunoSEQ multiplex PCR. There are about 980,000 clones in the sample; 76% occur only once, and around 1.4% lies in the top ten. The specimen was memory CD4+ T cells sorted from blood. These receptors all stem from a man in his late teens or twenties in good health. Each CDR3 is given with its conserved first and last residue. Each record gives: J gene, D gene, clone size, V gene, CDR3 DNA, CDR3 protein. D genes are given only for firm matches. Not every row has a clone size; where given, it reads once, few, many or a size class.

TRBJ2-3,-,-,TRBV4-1,TGCGCCAGCAGCCAAGAGCCAGGGGCGAAGACAGATACGCAGTATTTT,CASSQEPGAKTDTQYF
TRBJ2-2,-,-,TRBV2,TGTGCCAGCAGTATAGTGGTCGGGGAGCTGTTTTTT,CASSIVVGELFF
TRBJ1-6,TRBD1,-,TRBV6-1,TGTGCCAGCAGTGAACTCGGACAGGGGAACTCACCCCTCCACTTT,CASSELGQGNSPLHF
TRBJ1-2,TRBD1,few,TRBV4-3,TGCGCCAGCAGCAAGGAGGACAGGGGGCAACATGGCTACACCTTC,CASSKEDRGQHGYTF
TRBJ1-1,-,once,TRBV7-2,TGTGCCAGCAGCCCGGGGGGTACTGAAGCTTTCTTT,CASSPGGTEAFF
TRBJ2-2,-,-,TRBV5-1,TGCGCCAGCAGCTTGACAGCGGGTAACACCGGGGAGCTGTTTTTT,CASSLTAGNTGELFF
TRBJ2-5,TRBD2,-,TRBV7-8,TGTGCCAGCAGCTCCGACACTAGCGGCTTCCAAGAGACCCAGTACTTC,CASSSDTSGFQETQYF
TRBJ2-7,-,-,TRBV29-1,TGCAGCGTTGGAGGATCAATTTACGAGCAGTACTTC,CSVGGSIYEQYF
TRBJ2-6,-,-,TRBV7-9,TGTGCCAGCAGATTTGAGGGGGCCAACGTCCTGACTTTC,CASRFEGANVLTF
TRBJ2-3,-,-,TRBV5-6,TGTGCCAGCAGCTTAAGACAGACTACAGATACGCAGTATTTT,CASSLRQTTDTQYF
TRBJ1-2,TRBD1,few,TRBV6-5,TGTGCCAGCAGTTTCGACAGGGGGGATGGCTACACCTTC,CASSFDRGDGYTF
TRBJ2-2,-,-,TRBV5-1,TGCGCCAGCAGCCGCGGGGGCGTGAACACCGGGGAGCTGTTTTTT,CASSRGGVNTGELFF
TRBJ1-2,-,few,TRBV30,TGTGCCTGGAGTGTTGGGAGACAGGTGGTCGGCTACACCTTC,CAWSVGRQVVGYTF
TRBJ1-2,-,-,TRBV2,TGTGCCAGCAGTCCACAGGGATGGGGTAGTGGCTACACCTTC,CASSPQGWGSGYTF
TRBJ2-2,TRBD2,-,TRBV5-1,TGCGCCAGCAGCCCACGGGTAGCGGGAATTGACACCGGGGAGCTGTTTTTT,CASSPRVAGIDTGELFF